Shown below are 17 T cell receptor beta chains from a single sample sequenced in a study of CD8 T cells in Susac syndrome. Roughly 0.45 to 1 ug RNA was reverse transcribed with random hexamers. TCRdb fed the immunoSEQ multiplex PCR reads into MiXCR, producing one record per CDR3 protein. Of about 120,000 distinct CDR3 sequences in the sample, 80% to 95% were seen once. Sequenced material: CD8+ T cells from PBMCs. All receptors derive from a human donor in good health.

The rearrangement joins TRBV20-1 to TRBJ2-1; the D is unclear. Germline CDR1 DFQATT, CDR2 SNEGSKA (reference sequence). The CDR3 sequence is 14 residues long. V lost 5 bases to trimming and J lost 8 bases, with 19 bases between them. CDR3 residues: CSALPPSDRDEQFF. CDR3 in DNA: TGCAGTGCTCTCCCTCCCTCTGACCGTGATGAGCAGTTCTTC.

The chain uses TRBV5-1 and TRBJ1-6; D is unresolved. This CDR3 contains 13 residues. Trimming stripped 5 bases from V and 7 bases from J, with 10 bases between. The V gene's germline CDR1 is SGHRS and CDR2 YFSETQ. The CDR3 sequence: CASREEGNSPLHF. The CDR3 coding sequence is TGCGCCAGCAGAGAAGAGGGAAATTCACCCCTCCACTTT.

This rearrangement joins TRBV27 to TRBJ1-1, with a weak D call TRBD1 (6 bases). The V and J ends lost 5 bases and 7 bases respectively, with 17 bases between them. In germline, CDR1 is MNHEY, CDR2 SMNVEV (reference sequence). The CDR3 loop spans 14 amino acids. The CDR3, as DNA: TGTGCCAGCAGTGGGGGGGGGCTAAGAGGTGAAGCTTTCTTT. It codes for CASSGGGLRGEAFF.

The J gene is TRBJ2-1, the V gene TRBV14; D is possibly TRBD1 (5 bases). The CDR3 spans 15 residues. The germline CDR1 and CDR2 sequences are SGHDN and FVKESK. V lost 5 bases and J 6 bases, leaving 17 bases between the germline ends. In DNA, the CDR3 is TGTGCCAGCAGCTGGCCCAGCCTAGGGGCCAATGAGCAGTTCTTC. This encodes CASSWPSLGANEQFF.

V and J are TRBV3-1 and TRBJ2-1; TRBD2 matches 11 bases. Trimming at V came to 9 bases and at J to 6 bases, leaving 10 bases not matched to a gene. This CDR3 region has 15 residues. Germline values: CDR1 LGHDT, CDR2 YNNKEL (reference sequence). This CDR3 reads CASTLAGGLINEQFF. The DNA of the CDR3 is TGTGCCAGTACGCTAGCGGGGGGCCTAATCAATGAGCAGTTCTTC.

The rearrangement joins TRBV9 to TRBJ2-1, with 8 bases matching TRBD1. This CDR3 comprises 15 residues. The germline V gene encodes CDR1 SGDLS and CDR2 YYNGEE. V dropped 3 bases and J dropped 1; count of bases not matched to a gene: 3. The CDR3 DNA sequence: TGTGCCAGCAGCGCCACAGGGGGATCCTACAATGAGCAGTTCTTC. It yields the protein CASSATGGSYNEQFF.

This chain links TRBV3-1 with TRBJ2-1; D not certain. V lost 0 bases to trimming and J lost 2 bases, with 5 bases between them. Germline loops: CDR1 LGHDT, CDR2 YNNKEL (reference sequence). This CDR3 has 14 amino acids. The CDR3 DNA reads TGTGCCAGCAGCCAAGAGGCTGCCTACAATGAGCAGTTCTTC. Its protein is CASSQEAAYNEQFF.

This clonotype was detected only once. The rearrangement links TRBV12-3 or TRBV12-4 to TRBJ2-1, with 11 nucleotides matching TRBD1. This CDR3 spans 14 amino acids. Trimming cost V 3 bases and J 8 bases; bases outside gene matches: 3. The CDR3 DNA sequence: TGTGCCAGCAGTTTTTCGGGACAGGGGGATGAGCAGTTCTTC. Protein sequence: CASSFSGQGDEQFF.

V is TRBV9 and J is TRBJ2-3; D remains unclear. There are 15 residues in the CDR3. Germline V gives CDR1 SGDLS, CDR2 YYNGEE. V lost 5 bases and J 0 bases, leaving 13 bases between the germline ends. CDR3 in amino acids: CASSRAAFSTDTQYF. The CDR3 DNA reads TGTGCCAGCAGTAGGGCGGCGTTTAGCACAGATACGCAGTATTTT.

The CDR3 nucleotides are TGTGCCAGCAGCCGGAACGTGGGGACAGGGGGTACCTACGAGCAGTACTTC. Encoded protein: CASSRNVGTGGTYEQYF. The chain links TRBV3-1 to TRBJ2-7; 11 positions agree with TRBD1. This CDR3 has 17 residues. J was trimmed by 2 bases and V by 4 bases; bases with no gene match: 10. Germline CDR1 and CDR2: LGHDT and YNNKEL (reference sequence).

This chain uses TRBV7-9 with TRBJ2-1, with 8 bases matching TRBD2. The CDR3 consists of 14 residues. Germline CDR1 is SEHNR and CDR2 is FQNEAQ (reference sequence). The trim removed 0 bases at V and 10 bases at J, leaving 5 bases unmatched. DNA of the CDR3: TGTGCCAGCAGCTTAGCGGCGGGAGGTGAAGAGCAGTTCTTC. Protein: CASSLAAGGEEQFF. Variable domain in full (rest from reference TRBV7-9 and TRBJ2-1): DTGVSQNPRHKITKRGQNVTFRCDPISEHNRLYWYRQTLGQGPEFLTYFQNEAQLEKSRLLSDRFSAERPKGSFSTLEIQRTEQGDSAMYLCASSLAAGGEEQFFGPGTRLTVL.

The V gene is TRBV6-5, the J gene TRBJ1-1; D call uncertain. Trimming stripped 6 bases from V and 1 base from J, with 15 bases between. CDR1 is MNHEY and CDR2 is SVGAGI in the germline V gene. There are 15 residues in the CDR3. The CDR3, as DNA: TGTGCCAGCAGCCCGTTACAGCTAGGGAACACTGAAGCTTTCTTT. Its protein product is CASSPLQLGNTEAFF.

J is TRBJ2-2 and V is TRBV5-6; 16 positions match TRBD2. Germline CDR1 is SGHDT and CDR2 is YYEEEE. After removal of 4 bases from V and 4 bases from J, the junction contained 7 bases not matched to a gene. This CDR3 comprises 18 residues. CDR3 region: CASSPGLAGGPVTGELFF. As DNA, the CDR3 is TGTGCCAGCAGCCCGGGACTAGCGGGAGGGCCCGTCACCGGGGAGCTGTTTTTT. The full variable domain, its missing parts supplied by reference TRBV5-6 and TRBJ2-2, is DAGVTQSPTHLIKTRGQQVTLRCSPKSGHDTVSWYQQALGQGPQFIFQYYEEEERQRGNFPDRFSGHQFPNYSSELNVNALLLGDSALYLCASSPGLAGGPVTGELFFGEGSRLTVL.

The chain recombines TRBV6-5 with TRBJ2-2; 8 bases fit TRBD2. Looked up from germline, CDR1 is MNHEY and CDR2 is SVGAGI. CDR3 size: 15 residues. With V trimmed by 7 bases and J by 0 bases, 4 bases remained unmatched. CDR3 in DNA: TGTGCCAGCACGGTAGCGGGAACGAACACCGGGGAGCTGTTTTTT. The encoded protein is CASTVAGTNTGELFF.

This clonotype was seen once. The rearrangement links TRBV5-1 to TRBJ2-6; a weak D match, TRBD1 (6 bases). V lost 4 bases and J lost 0, with 14 bases in between. The CDR3 extends over 17 amino acids. Germline V lookup: CDR1 SGHRS, CDR2 YFSETQ. The CDR3 DNA sequence: TGCGCCAGCAGCCAAGTAACAGGGCCCTCTGGGGCCAACGTCCTGACTTTC. Encoded protein: CASSQVTGPSGANVLTF.

The V and J genes are TRBV29-1 and TRBJ2-1, with 9 nucleotides matching TRBD2. V was pared by 8 bases and J by 5 bases, with 10 bases of the junction left unmatched. CDR1 is SQVTM and CDR2 is ANQGSEA in the germline V gene. The length of the CDR3 is 14 residues. This CDR3 reads CSTAGGRNHNEQFF. In DNA form, the CDR3 reads TGCAGCACCGCGGGGGGGAGGAACCACAATGAGCAGTTCTTC.

The chain joins TRBV7-2 to TRBJ2-6; D is perhaps TRBD1 (5 bases). V was cut by 6 bases and J by 0 bases, with 9 bases left in between. Germline loops: CDR1 SGHTA, CDR2 FQGNSA. This CDR3 has 15 residues. CDR3 loop: CASRADSSGANVLTF. The CDR3, as DNA: TGTGCCAGCAGAGCCGACAGCTCTGGGGCCAACGTCCTGACTTTC.